Following are 26 T cell receptor beta chains from one sample sequenced in a study of T cell clonotyping in hematopoietic cell transplantation. Time point given: recipient sample about 28 days before transplant, after cytoreduction. The data were produced by immunoSEQ multiplex PCR, yet TCRdb's version contains in-frame clones alone and is incomplete. The sample holds 75,000 to 95,000 clones, 95% to 97% seen once. Sample: peripheral blood mononuclear cells, taken before stem cell transplant. These TCRs come from a woman in her fifties or sixties with acute myeloid leukemia. Some clones in this sample may be carry-over from other donors' samples.

This clone was found a few times. The chain recombines TRBV7-3 with TRBJ2-1, with D tentatively TRBD2 (6 bases). Germline V gives CDR1 SGHTA, CDR2 FQGTGA. This CDR3 contains 14 residues. Trimming stripped 2 bases from V and 7 bases from J, with 12 bases between. Written as DNA, the CDR3 is TGTGCCAGCAGCTTAGGAGTTGGGGGGAATGAGCAGTTCTTC. Encoded protein: CASSLGVGGNEQFF.

This sequence joins TRBV9 and TRBJ1-2; D perhaps matches TRBD1 (6 bases). Between the trimmed V and J ends, which lost 1 base and 4 bases, there was a span of 17 bases. CDR1 SGDLS and CDR2 YYNGEE come from the germline V gene. The CDR3 length is 16 residues. The CDR3 is CASSVSPEGTFYGYTF. The CDR3 DNA reads as TGTGCCAGCAGCGTATCGCCCGAGGGGACATTCTATGGCTACACCTTC. Using reference TRBV9 and TRBJ1-2 for the parts outside the CDR3, the full variable domain is DSGVTQTPKHLITATGQRVTLRCSPRSGDLSVYWYQQSLDQGLQFLIQYYNGEERAKGNILERFSAQQFPDLHSELNLSSLELGDSALYFCASSVSPEGTFYGYTFGSGTRLTVV.

This rearrangement joins TRBV9 to TRBJ2-5, with D possibly matching TRBD1 (5 bases). CDR1 is SGDLS and CDR2 is YYNGEE in the germline V gene. Trimming pared 7 bases from V and 3 bases from J, leaving 13 bases between. The CDR3 is 13 residues long. Here the CDR3 reads CASVRQGEETQYF. As DNA, the CDR3 is TGTGCCAGCGTAAGACAAGGGGAAGAGACCCAGTACTTC.

The chain joins TRBV7-2 to TRBJ1-5; no firm D call. Between the trimmed V and J ends, which lost 5 bases and 6 bases, there was a span of 8 bases. The V gene's germline CDR1 is SGHTA and CDR2 FQGNSA. The CDR3 is made up of 12 amino acids. This CDR3 reads CASSPPFQPQHF. The CDR3 DNA sequence: TGTGCCAGCAGCCCACCTTTTCAGCCCCAGCATTTT.

This chain uses TRBV28 with TRBJ1-5, with TRBD1 identical over 7 bases. The germline CDR1 and CDR2 sequences are MDHEN and SYDVKM. The CDR3 spans 15 residues. J was trimmed by 6 bases and V by 9 bases; bases with no gene match: 14. DNA for the CDR3: TGTGCCAGTGCACTACCTACAGGGGAGGGTCAGCCCCAGCATTTT. Residues: CASALPTGEGQPQHF.

About this clone: Other DNA sequences of this sample code for an identical CDR3. The gene calls are TRBV5-1 and TRBJ2-6, with D perhaps assigned TRBD1 or TRBD2 (5 bases each). This CDR3 is 16 amino acids long. CDR1 SGHRS and CDR2 YFSETQ come from the germline V gene. With 0 bases removed from V and 2 bases from J, the gap between germline ends came to 9 bases. The CDR3 sequence: CASSLVRGAGANVLTF. The CDR3 DNA is TGCGCCAGCAGCTTGGTTCGGGGCGCTGGGGCCAACGTCCTGACTTTC.

The chain employs TRBV5-1 and TRBJ2-2; tentative D call: TRBD2 (6 bases). This CDR3 is built from 19 residues. V shed 4 bases and J shed 4 bases, with 26 bases lying between them. Germline values: CDR1 SGHRS, CDR2 YFSETQ. CDR3 in amino acids: CASSRALVTGSRSTGELFF. CDR3 sequence (DNA): TGCGCCAGCAGCCGTGCACTCGTAACCGGGAGCAGGTCCACCGGGGAGCTGTTTTTT.

The chain is built from TRBV7-3 and TRBJ2-7, with D unresolved. The CDR3 covers 13 residues. V dropped 3 bases and J dropped 0 bases, with 6 bases sitting between them. Germline CDR1 is SGHTA and CDR2 is FQGTGA. The CDR3 region has the DNA TGTGCCAGCAGCTTGAGCGACTCCTACGAGCAGTACTTC. Translation gives CASSLSDSYEQYF. Combining the CDR3 with reference TRBV7-3 and TRBJ2-7 gives the whole variable domain GAGVSQTPSNKVTEKGKYVELRCDPISGHTALYWYRQSLGQGPEFLIYFQGTGAADDSGLPNDRFFAVRPEGSVSTLKIQRTERGDSAVYLCASSLSDSYEQYFGPGTRLTVT.

This chain joins TRBV4-2 and TRBJ1-1; 9 bases fit TRBD1. The CDR3 runs 15 residues. Trimming cost V 1 base and J 4 bases; bases outside gene matches: 4. The germline V gene has CDR1 LGHNA and CDR2 YNFKEQ. The CDR3 nucleotides read TGTGCCAGCAGCCAAGTAGGACAGGGGAGCACTGAAGCTTTCTTT. It encodes CASSQVGQGSTEAFF.

Only one count was recorded for this clone. The V gene is TRBV2, the J gene TRBJ2-1, with a tentative D call TRBD2 (7 bases). From germline, CDR1 is SNHLY and CDR2 FYNNEI. The V and J ends lost 4 bases and 4 bases respectively, with 14 bases between them. CDR3 length equals 15 residues. CDR3 loop: CASSANREGYNEQFF. The CDR3 DNA is TGTGCCAGCAGTGCAAACAGGGAGGGTTACAATGAGCAGTTCTTC.

The gene calls are TRBV11-2 and TRBJ1-1, with D perhaps matching TRBD1 (6 bases). Germline V gives CDR1 SGHAT, CDR2 FQNNGV. CDR3 length: 12 amino acids. V was shortened by 3 bases and J by 8 bases, with 10 bases between the two germline ends. CDR3 protein: CASSFRTGEAFF. CDR3 DNA: TGTGCCAGCAGCTTCCGTACAGGGGAAGCTTTCTTT.

The gene calls are TRBV28 and TRBJ1-2; the match to TRBD1 covers 9 bases. The CDR3 has 13 residues. The V gene's germline CDR1 is MDHEN and CDR2 SYDVKM. J lost 4 bases, V lost 6 bases, and 3 bases had no gene match. The CDR3 spells CASSQTGGYGYTF. The CDR3 region has the DNA TGTGCCAGCAGCCAGACAGGGGGCTATGGCTACACCTTC.

The chain is built from TRBV7-2 and TRBJ1-1, with D uncertain. This CDR3 has 14 residues. Germline CDR1 is SGHTA and CDR2 is FQGNSA. Trimming removed 3 bases at V and 0 bases at J, with 8 bases between. DNA of the CDR3: TGTGCCAGCAGCTTTCACAGCATGAACACTGAAGCTTTCTTT. Its protein product is CASSFHSMNTEAFF.

The chain links TRBV28 to TRBJ2-2; D not certain. CDR1 and CDR2 from the germline V gene are MDHEN and SYDVKM. The CDR3 covers 13 residues. V was shortened by 6 bases and J by 7 bases, with 12 bases between the two germline ends. The CDR3 coding sequence is TGTGCCAGCAGCACCTCACTGCTCGGGGAGCTGTTTTTT. Its translation is CASSTSLLGELFF.

The rearrangement uses TRBV28 and TRBJ1-2; D is uncertain. The V gene lost 5 bases and the J gene lost 4 bases, with 5 bases spanning the gap. CDR3 length: 11 residues. Germline assignment: CDR1 MDHEN and CDR2 SYDVKM. CDR3 region: CASSTGYGYTF. CDR3 in DNA: TGTGCCAGCAGTACGGGCTATGGCTACACCTTC.

The rearrangement joins TRBV10-3 to TRBJ1-2; D is possibly TRBD1 (5 bases). CDR3 length: 13 residues. Trimming removed 3 bases from V and 4 bases from J, with 9 bases in between. Germline assignment: CDR1 ENHRY and CDR2 SYGVKD. CDR3 amino acids: CAISERDGYGYTF. CDR3 nucleotide sequence: TGTGCCATCAGTGAAAGGGACGGCTATGGCTACACCTTC.

The chain recombines TRBV6-7 with TRBJ1-5, with D perhaps TRBD1 (5 bases). TRBV6-7 has ORF status, its function being uncertain. The CDR3 extends over 16 amino acids. The V end lost 0 bases, the J end lost 3 bases, and 12 bases lay between the germline ends. CDR3 residues: CASSYSAGGNNQPQHF. For the CDR3, the DNA is TGTGCCAGCAGTTACTCGGCGGGGGGGAACAATCAGCCCCAGCATTTT.

The genes are TRBV11-2 and TRBJ2-1; 7 bases align to TRBD2. Germline V gene data show CDR1 as SGHAT and CDR2 as FQNNGV. This CDR3 spans 15 amino acids. V lost 2 bases to trimming and J lost 7 bases; unmatched junction nucleotides: 8. CDR3 nucleotide sequence: TGTGCCAGCAGCTTATTACGCGGGAGAACGAATGAGCAGTTCTTC. It is translated as CASSLLRGRTNEQFF.

This sequence joins TRBV5-6 and TRBJ2-7; 9 bases fit TRBD1. Trimming took 2 bases from V and 7 from J; bases not matched to a gene: 13. The CDR3 covers 16 residues. Germline CDR1 reads SGHDT; CDR2 reads YYEEEE. The CDR3 nucleotides read TGTGCCAGCAGCTTTAGACAGGGGGGGGTTTCTTGGGAGCAGTACTTC. Its protein product is CASSFRQGGVSWEQYF.

The chain has TRBV7-9 and TRBJ2-5; D unresolved. The V end lost 1 base, the J end lost 5 bases, and 17 bases lay between the germline ends. This CDR3 has 16 residues. CDR1 is SEHNR and CDR2 is FQNEAQ in the germline V gene (reference sequence). CDR3 sequence (DNA): TGTGCCAGCAGCTTAGGAAGAAACTTAGTTAGGGAGACCCAGTACTTC. Protein: CASSLGRNLVRETQYF.

The J gene is TRBJ2-3, the V gene TRBV10-3; D may be TRBD1 (6 bases). The CDR3 consists of 15 residues. From germline, CDR1 is ENHRY and CDR2 SYGVKD. Trimming left V 3 bases short and J 9 bases short, with 19 bases between. CDR3 nucleotides: TGTGCCATCAGTGAACAACAGGGTAGGCCGTTAACGCAGTATTTT. Encoded protein: CAISEQQGRPLTQYF.

This chain uses TRBV7-8 with TRBJ2-1; 8 bases fit TRBD2. Germline V gene lookup returns CDR1 SGHVS and CDR2 FQNEAQ. The CDR3 spans 15 residues. With V trimmed by 7 bases and J by 9 bases, 14 bases remained unmatched. The CDR3 is CASIELSGRSTEQFF. In DNA form, the CDR3 reads TGTGCCAGCATCGAACTAAGCGGGAGAAGCACTGAGCAGTTCTTC. The complete variable domain, with remaining parts taken from reference TRBV7-8 and TRBJ2-1, reads GAGVSQSPRYKVAKRGQDVALRCDPISGHVSLFWYQQALGQGPEFLTYFQNEAQLDKSGLPSDRFFAERPEGSVSTLKIQRTQQEDSAVYLCASIELSGRSTEQFFGPGTRLTVL.

V is TRBV6-5 and J is TRBJ1-1; possibly TRBD1 for D (6 bases). Germline CDR1 reads MNHEY; CDR2 reads SVGAGI. V lost 2 bases to trimming and J lost 0 bases, with 7 bases between them. The CDR3 has 14 residues. CDR3 sequence: CASSYEGVNTEAFF. DNA of the CDR3: TGTGCCAGCAGTTACGAGGGGGTGAACACTGAAGCTTTCTTT.

CDR3 amino acids: CAWSTGPPDTQYF. Here the CDR3 DNA reads TGTGCCTGGAGTACCGGACCGCCGGATACGCAGTATTTT. The chain employs TRBV30 and TRBJ2-3, with no clear D. V was shortened by 2 bases and J by 6 bases, with 12 bases between the two germline ends. Germline V gene data show CDR1 as GTSNPN and CDR2 as SVGIG (reference sequence). This CDR3 is 13 amino acids long.

In this sample, this clone turned up once. Sequence at one end of the junction differs from germline and may be a read error. CDR3 sequence: CASREGTSGGSRNEQFF. As DNA, the CDR3 is TGTGCCAGCAGAGAAGGGACTAGCGGGGGGTCGAGGAATGAGCAGTTCTTC. The chain has TRBV6-1 and TRBJ2-1; 15 nucleotides match TRBD2. Germline loops: CDR1 MNHNS, CDR2 SASEGT. The CDR3 is made up of 17 amino acids.

The V gene is TRBV2, the J gene TRBJ1-5, with D uncertain. The CDR3 is made up of 15 amino acids. CDR1 is SNHLY and CDR2 is FYNNEI in the germline V gene. Trimming stripped 1 base from V and 3 bases from J, with 10 bases between. DNA of the CDR3: TGTGCCAGCAGTGAAGAACGGCCAAACAATCAGCCCCAGCATTTT. Residues: CASSEERPNNQPQHF.